This T cell receptor beta chain derives from a study of cytomegalovirus exposure and HLA in healthy donors. V dropped 0 bases and J dropped 8; count of bases not matched to a gene: 10. Germline V gene data show CDR1 as SGDLS and CDR2 as YYNGEE. The CDR3 is made up of 16 amino acids. The PCR was carried out with 60 Vbeta primers and 13 Jbeta primers. The assay was immunoSEQ multiplex PCR, and TCRdb's table has in-frame clones only and misses some. This table holds approximately 120,000 clones. This TCR was recovered from a woman aged 55-70 years in good health and CMV-seronegative. This chain connects TRBV9 to TRBJ2-1, with 8 bases fitting TRBD2. Sequenced: PBMCs. The CDR3, as DNA: TGTGCCAGCAGCGTAGGGGGACGGGGGGGCCAGGATGAGCAGTTCTTC. Protein: CASSVGGRGGQDEQFF.